Listed below are T cell receptor beta chains from one sample, sequenced in a study of radiation and T cells in renal cell carcinoma. The repertoire was sequenced with immunoSEQ multiplex PCR; TCRdb's copy has only in-frame clones and lacks some. The profile shows approximately 110,000 clones, approximately 82% of them singletons. Source: blood, taken from a patient whose treatment included radiotherapy and nephrectomy. These receptor sequences come from a woman aged 55 to 70 with renal cell carcinoma. Each CDR3 is given with its conserved first and last residue. Fields, in order: J gene, D gene, V gene, clone size, CDR3 DNA, CDR3 protein. The D gene is left open where the match is weak. Size values are once, few and many counts, or a class for expanded clones, and some rows have none.

TRBJ1-5 - TRBV28 - TGTGCCAGCACCCCTGCGGGGCGCCAGCCCCAGCATTTT CASTPAGRQPQHF
TRBJ1-1 - TRBV6-1 once TGTGCCAGCAGTGAAATCCCGACAGCGAACACTGAAGCTTTCTTT CASSEIPTANTEAFF
TRBJ2-1 - TRBV10-3 - TGTGCCTCCGGGAGAGACTCCAATGAGCAGTTCTTC CASGRDSNEQFF
TRBJ2-2 - TRBV5-1 once TGCGCCAGCAGGTTGGGTCCCACCGGGGAGCTGTTTTTT CASRLGPTGELFF
TRBJ1-2 - TRBV6-5 - TGTGCCAGCAGTTACGAAGGCAACCGCGGCTACACCTTC CASSYEGNRGYTF
TRBJ1-4 - TRBV25-1 - TGTGCCAGCAGTGACAGGGGCGATGAAAAACTGTTTTTT CASSDRGDEKLFF
TRBJ1-5 - TRBV7-3 - TGTGCCAGCAGCTCTCGACAATATCAGCCCCAGCATTTT CASSSRQYQPQHF
TRBJ1-1 TRBD1 TRBV6-1 - TGTGCCAGCAGTGAGCTGACAGGGGGTTTTGCTGAAGCTTTCTTT CASSELTGGFAEAFF
TRBJ2-7 - TRBV11-2 - TGTGCCAGCAGCCCGACCCTCTACGAGCAGTACTTC CASSPTLYEQYF
TRBJ2-3 TRBD1 TRBV19 - TGTGCCAGCCGAACAGGGGGCGCTTTCTCAGATACGCAGTATTTT CASRTGGAFSDTQYF
TRBJ2-5 - TRBV25-1 - TGTGCCAGCAGGGGAGAGGGACAAGAGACCCAGTACTTC CASRGEGQETQYF
TRBJ1-4 TRBD1 TRBV19 few TGTGCCAGTAGTAAGGGCAGGGGGCCGGATGAAAAACTGTTTTTT CASSKGRGPDEKLFF
TRBJ1-5 - TRBV4-2 - TGTGCCAGCAGCCAAGAATGGGGTATGAGCAATCAGCCCCAGCATTTT CASSQEWGMSNQPQHF
TRBJ2-4 - TRBV23-1 - TGCGCCAGCAGTCAATCGGGGGGAAGGGAACACATTCGGTACTTC CASSQSGGREHIRYF
TRBJ1-1 TRBD1 TRBV5-1 few TGCGCCAGCAGCTTGCAGCCCCGGGACAGGAGGAGGAACACTGAAGCTTTCTTT CASSLQPRDRRRNTEAFF
TRBJ1-6 - TRBV11-1 - TGTGCCAGCAGCTTAGCGTCCGTTAATAATTCACCCCTCCACTTT CASSLASVNNSPLHF
TRBJ2-2 - TRBV4-1 - TGCGCCAGCAGCCAGTCCCGGGTCCCGACTCACACCGGGGAGCTGTTTTTT CASSQSRVPTHTGELFF
TRBJ1-4 - TRBV4-1 few TGCGCCAGCAGCCAGCAACAGGGAACCAATGAAAAACTGTTTTTT CASSQQQGTNEKLFF
TRBJ2-5 - TRBV5-1 once TGCGCCAGCAGAAAGACAGATCAAGAGACCCAGTACTTC CASRKTDQETQYF
TRBJ2-2 TRBD2 TRBV29-1 - TGCAGCGTTGGTCTAGCGGGAGGGCCTACGGTCGGGGAGCTGTTTTTT CSVGLAGGPTVGELFF
TRBJ2-7 TRBD2 TRBV10-3 - TGTGCCATCAGTCGGGGAGGGGCTAGGTACGAGCAGTACTTC CAISRGGARYEQYF
TRBJ1-5 - TRBV19 - TGTGCCAGTAGTTCACTCCGGGACGCCCTTTATAGCAATCAGCCCCAGCATTTT CASSSLRDALYSNQPQHF
TRBJ2-7 - TRBV29-1 - TGCAGCGTTGAAGGGGGTTCCCACTACGAGCAGTACTTC CSVEGGSHYEQYF
TRBJ1-1 - TRBV4-2 - TGTGCCAGCAGCCAAGATTCCAGGGAAGGAGTGAACACTGAAGCTTTCTTT CASSQDSREGVNTEAFF
TRBJ1-1 - TRBV30 - TGTGCCTGGAGGCAACCTTTCGGGGAAAACACTGAAGCTTTCTTT CAWRQPFGENTEAFF
TRBJ1-1 TRBD1 TRBV4-3 many TGCGCCAGCAGCCAAGATATCGGGACAGATAACACTGAAGCTTTCTTT CASSQDIGTDNTEAFF
TRBJ1-4 TRBD1 TRBV5-6 - TGTGCCAGCAGCCTTCCGACAGGGGGCGGTGAAAAACTGTTTTTT CASSLPTGGGEKLFF
TRBJ2-5 - TRBV28 - TGTGCCGTCAGGACAGATCGAGGGGAGACCCAGTACTTC CAVRTDRGETQYF
TRBJ1-2 TRBD1 TRBV28 - TGTGCCATCAGGACAGGCAATACCTATGGCTACACCTTC CAIRTGNTYGYTF
TRBJ2-7 - TRBV7-7 - TGTGCTAGCAGCTTAGGCCTGAACAGCTACGAGCAGTACTTC CASSLGLNSYEQYF
TRBJ1-2 TRBD1 TRBV25-1 - TGTGCCAGCAGTGGACCCACAGGACAGGGGGGCTACACCTTC CASSGPTGQGGYTF
TRBJ1-6 TRBD1 TRBV6-6 - TGTGCCAGCAGTAATGGACAGGGAACACCCCTCCACTTT CASSNGQGTPLHF
TRBJ2-7 TRBD2 TRBV4-3 - TGCGCCAGCAGCCAAGTACTAGCGGCTTCCTACGAGCAGTACTTC CASSQVLAASYEQYF
TRBJ2-1 - TRBV19 - TGTGCCAGTAGTATCTCTAACAACCCCTACAATGAGCAGTTCTTC CASSISNNPYNEQFF
TRBJ1-1 TRBD1 TRBV5-1 - TGCGCCAGCAGCTTGGCCGGATCAGGGGGCACTGAAGCTTTCTTT CASSLAGSGGTEAFF
TRBJ1-2 - TRBV4-1 - TGCGCCAGCAGCCATGCAAAGGGGAGAGAGCATGGCTACACCTTC CASSHAKGREHGYTF
TRBJ2-1 TRBD2 TRBV5-1 - TGCGCCAGCAGCTTTTCCTTACTAGCGGGAAACAATGAGCAGTTCTTC CASSFSLLAGNNEQFF
TRBJ2-1 - TRBV7-9 - TGTGCCAGCAGCTTAGGAGGGAAGAGCTCCTACAATGAGCAGTTCTTC CASSLGGKSSYNEQFF
TRBJ1-2 - TRBV6-5 - TGTGCCAGCAGTTCCCGGGACCGATACTATGGCTACACCTTC CASSSRDRYYGYTF
TRBJ1-1 - TRBV28 - TGTGCCAGCATGGACACTGAAGCTTTCTTT CASMDTEAFF
TRBJ1-2 - TRBV11-1 few TGTGCCAGCAGCTTGAACAGCAACTATGGCTACACCTTC CASSLNSNYGYTF
TRBJ2-3 - TRBV19 - TGTGCCAGTAGTATTGGCAGAGGCAGAGATACGCAGTATTTT CASSIGRGRDTQYF